The clone carrying this T cell receptor (beta chain) was picked up many times. Its antigen is as yet unknown. Investigators prepared the TCR beta libraries by applying iRepertoire HTBI primers and Arm-PCR of CDR3 regions. From the multiplex PCR reads, TCRdb called clonotypes with MiXCR, one entry per CDR3 protein. The sample has around 460,000 distinct CDR3 sequences; approximately 23% are singletons. Germline V gives CDR1 GTSNPN, CDR2 SVGIG (reference sequence). This CDR3 is built from 15 residues. Trimming took 1 base from V and 5 from J; bases not matched to a gene: 6. This sample is drawn from a study of regulatory T cells in long-lasting Graves disease. Study-level results: A greater number of public clonotypes (under 3,000) was shared by persistent patients than by new patients (about 890). TRBV28 was favored in persistent disease, as were TRBJ1-2 and TRBJ2-5.

Noted time point: persistent/refractory GD, antithyroid drugs over 5 years with positive TRAb. PBMC RNA was the source of the TCR library. The patients included were those that came from an endocrinology department in Xi'an, China. Peripheral blood, around 9 milliliters of it, was drawn into EDTA tubes. Sequenced here: peripheral blood mononuclear cells (PBMCs), sampled when the disease was refractory, from a patient treated with antithyroid drugs. This chain uses TRBV30 with TRBJ2-5; 11 bases line up with TRBD1. This clonotype was sampled from a female donor with Graves disease. The CDR3 sequence is CAWSAGTGGRETQYF. In nucleotides, the CDR3 is TGTGCCTGGAGTGCCGGGACAGGGGGACGGGAGACCCAGTACTTC.